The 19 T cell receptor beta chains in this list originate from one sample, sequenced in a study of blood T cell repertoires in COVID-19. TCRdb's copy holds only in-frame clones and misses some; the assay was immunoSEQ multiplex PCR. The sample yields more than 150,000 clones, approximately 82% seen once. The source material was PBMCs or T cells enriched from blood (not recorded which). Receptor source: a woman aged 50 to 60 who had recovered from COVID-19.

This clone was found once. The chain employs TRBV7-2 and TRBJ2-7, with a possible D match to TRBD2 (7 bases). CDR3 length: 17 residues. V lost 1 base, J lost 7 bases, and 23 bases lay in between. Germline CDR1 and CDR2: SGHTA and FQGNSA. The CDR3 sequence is CASSLVPTNPRGGEQYF. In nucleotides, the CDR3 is TGTGCCAGCAGCTTAGTCCCCACTAACCCAAGGGGGGGGGAGCAGTACTTC. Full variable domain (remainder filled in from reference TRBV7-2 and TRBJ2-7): GAGVSQSPSNKVTEKGKDVELRCDPISGHTALYWYRQSLGQGLEFLIYFQGNSAPDKSGLPSDRFSAERTGGSVSTLTIQRTQQEDSAVYLCASSLVPTNPRGGEQYFGPGTRLTVT.

CDR3 residues: CASSEGTPSTDTQYF. CDR3 coding DNA: TGCGCCAGCAGTGAAGGGACACCTAGCACAGATACGCAGTATTTT. The chain joins TRBV10-1 to TRBJ2-3; D perhaps matches TRBD1 (6 bases). This CDR3 region has 15 residues. Trimming removed 3 bases from V and 0 bases from J, with 10 bases in between. Germline lookup yields CDR1 WNHNN and CDR2 SYGVQD (reference sequence).

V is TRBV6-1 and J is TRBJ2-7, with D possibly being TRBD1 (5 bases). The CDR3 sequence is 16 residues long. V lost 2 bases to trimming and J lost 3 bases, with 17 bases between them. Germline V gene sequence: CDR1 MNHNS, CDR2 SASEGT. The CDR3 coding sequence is TGTGCCAGCAGTGAATCAGGGTATCTTAGCTTCTACGAGCAGTACTTC. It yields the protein CASSESGYLSFYEQYF.

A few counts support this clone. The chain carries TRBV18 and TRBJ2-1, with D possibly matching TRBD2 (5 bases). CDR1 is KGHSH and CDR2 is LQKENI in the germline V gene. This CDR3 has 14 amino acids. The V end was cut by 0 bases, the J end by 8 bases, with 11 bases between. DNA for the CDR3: TGTGCCAGCTCACCACCCCCCCTCGGGGATGAGCAGTTCTTC. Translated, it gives CASSPPPLGDEQFF.

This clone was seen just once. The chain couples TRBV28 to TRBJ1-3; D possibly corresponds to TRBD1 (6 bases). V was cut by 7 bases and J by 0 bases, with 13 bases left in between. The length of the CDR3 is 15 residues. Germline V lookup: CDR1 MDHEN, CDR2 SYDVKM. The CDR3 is CASNGQLSSGNTIYF. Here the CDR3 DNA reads TGTGCCAGCAACGGACAGTTGAGCTCTGGAAACACCATATATTTT. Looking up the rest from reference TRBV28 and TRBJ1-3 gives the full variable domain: DVKVTQSSRYLVKRTGEKVFLECVQDMDHENMFWYRQDPGLGLRLIYFSYDVKMKEKGDIPEGYSVSREKKERFSLILESASTNQTSMYLCASNGQLSSGNTIYFGEGSWLTVV.

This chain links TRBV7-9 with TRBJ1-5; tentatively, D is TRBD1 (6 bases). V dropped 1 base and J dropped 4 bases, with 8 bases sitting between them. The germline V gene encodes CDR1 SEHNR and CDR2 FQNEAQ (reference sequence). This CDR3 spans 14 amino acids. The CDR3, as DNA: TGTGCCAGCAGCTTAGGAACAGGGAATCAGCCCCAGCATTTT. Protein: CASSLGTGNQPQHF.

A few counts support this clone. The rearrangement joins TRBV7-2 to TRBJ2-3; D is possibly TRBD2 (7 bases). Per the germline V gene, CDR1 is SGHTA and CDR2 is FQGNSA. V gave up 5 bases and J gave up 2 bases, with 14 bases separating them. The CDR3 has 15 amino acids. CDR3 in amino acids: CASSPGGIFTDTQYF. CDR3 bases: TGTGCCAGCAGCCCGGGGGGCATCTTCACAGATACGCAGTATTTT.

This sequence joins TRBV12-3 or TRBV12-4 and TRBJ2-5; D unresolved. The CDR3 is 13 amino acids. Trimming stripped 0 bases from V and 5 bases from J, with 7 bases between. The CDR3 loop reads CASSLAIAETQYF. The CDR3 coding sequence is TGTGCCAGCAGTTTAGCTATCGCGGAGACCCAGTACTTC.

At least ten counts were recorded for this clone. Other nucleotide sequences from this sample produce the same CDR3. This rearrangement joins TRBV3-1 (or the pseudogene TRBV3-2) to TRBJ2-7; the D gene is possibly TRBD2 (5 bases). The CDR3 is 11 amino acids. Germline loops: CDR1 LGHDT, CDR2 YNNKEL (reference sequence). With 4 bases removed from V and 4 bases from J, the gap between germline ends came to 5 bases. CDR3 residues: CASSRGYEQYF. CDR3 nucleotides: TGTGCCAGCAGCCGAGGGTACGAGCAGTACTTC.

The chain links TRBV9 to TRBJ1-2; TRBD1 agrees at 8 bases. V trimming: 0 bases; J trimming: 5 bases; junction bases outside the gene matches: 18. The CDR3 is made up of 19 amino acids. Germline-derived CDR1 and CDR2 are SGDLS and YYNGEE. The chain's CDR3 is CASSVGNSGDRPKGYGYTF. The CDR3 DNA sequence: TGTGCCAGCAGCGTAGGCAACAGTGGGGACAGGCCGAAGGGTTATGGCTACACCTTC.

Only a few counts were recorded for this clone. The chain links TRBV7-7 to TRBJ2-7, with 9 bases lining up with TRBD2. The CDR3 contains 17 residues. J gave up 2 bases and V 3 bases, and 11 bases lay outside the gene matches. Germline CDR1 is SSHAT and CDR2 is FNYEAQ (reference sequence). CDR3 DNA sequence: TGTGCCAGCAGCTTTACTAGCGGGCGCCACCCAACCTACGAGCAGTACTTC. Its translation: CASSFTSGRHPTYEQYF. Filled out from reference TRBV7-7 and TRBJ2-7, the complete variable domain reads GAGVSQSPRYKVTKRGQDVTLRCDPISSHATLYWYQQALGQGPEFLTYFNYEAQPDKSGLPSDRFSAERPEGSISTLTIQRTEQRDSAMYRCASSFTSGRHPTYEQYFGPGTRLTVT.

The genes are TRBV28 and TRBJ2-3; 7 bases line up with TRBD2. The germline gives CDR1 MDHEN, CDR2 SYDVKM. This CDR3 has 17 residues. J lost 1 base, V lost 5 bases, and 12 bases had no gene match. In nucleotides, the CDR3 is TGTGCCAGCAGTCCCTTTCGGTGGGCGGGAGGCACAGATACGCAGTATTTT. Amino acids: CASSPFRWAGGTDTQYF.

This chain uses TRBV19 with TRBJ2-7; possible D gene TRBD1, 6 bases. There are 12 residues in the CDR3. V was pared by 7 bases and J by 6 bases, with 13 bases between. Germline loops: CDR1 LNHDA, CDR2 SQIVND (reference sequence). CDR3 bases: TGTGCCAGTAATGACAGGAATGGCGAGCAGTACTTC. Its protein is CASNDRNGEQYF. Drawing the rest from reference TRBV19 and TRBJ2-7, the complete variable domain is DGGITQSPKYLFRKEGQNVTLSCEQNLNHDAMYWYRQDPGQGLRLIYYSQIVNDFQKGDIAEGYSVSREKKESFPLTVTSAQKNPTAFYLCASNDRNGEQYFGPGTRLTVT.

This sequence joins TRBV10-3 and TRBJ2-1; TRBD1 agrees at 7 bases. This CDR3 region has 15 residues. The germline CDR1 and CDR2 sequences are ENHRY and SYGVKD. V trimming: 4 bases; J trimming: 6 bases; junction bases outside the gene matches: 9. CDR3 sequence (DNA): TGTGCCATCAGTGGAGGACAGGACGTACTCAATGAGCAGTTCTTC. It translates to CAISGGQDVLNEQFF.

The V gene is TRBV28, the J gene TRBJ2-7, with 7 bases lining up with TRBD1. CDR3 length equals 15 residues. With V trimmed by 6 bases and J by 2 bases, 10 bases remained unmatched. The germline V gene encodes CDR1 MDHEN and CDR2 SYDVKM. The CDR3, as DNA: TGTGCCAGCAGCCTCCATGACAGGGTGACCTACGAGCAGTACTTC. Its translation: CASSLHDRVTYEQYF.

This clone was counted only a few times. CDR3 sequence reads: CASSTEQGMNTEAFF. The CDR3 nucleotides are TGCGCCAGCAGCACAGAACAGGGGATGAACACTGAAGCTTTCTTT. The V call is TRBV5-1, the J call TRBJ1-1, with TRBD1 identical over 7 bases. This CDR3 has 15 amino acids. Germline assignment: CDR1 SGHRS and CDR2 YFSETQ. V lost 4 bases, J lost 0 bases, and 6 bases stayed unmatched.

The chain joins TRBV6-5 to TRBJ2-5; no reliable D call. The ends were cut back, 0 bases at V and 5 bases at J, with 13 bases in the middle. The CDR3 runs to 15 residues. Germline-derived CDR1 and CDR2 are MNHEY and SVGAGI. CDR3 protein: CASSYSVSGQETQYF. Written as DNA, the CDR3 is TGTGCCAGCAGTTACTCCGTATCGGGTCAGGAGACCCAGTACTTC.

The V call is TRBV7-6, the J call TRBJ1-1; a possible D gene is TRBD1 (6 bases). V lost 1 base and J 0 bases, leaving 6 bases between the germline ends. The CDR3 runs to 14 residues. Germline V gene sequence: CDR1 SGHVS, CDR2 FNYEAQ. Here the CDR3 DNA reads TGTGCCAGCAGCTTAGAGGGGGTGAACACTGAAGCTTTCTTT. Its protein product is CASSLEGVNTEAFF.

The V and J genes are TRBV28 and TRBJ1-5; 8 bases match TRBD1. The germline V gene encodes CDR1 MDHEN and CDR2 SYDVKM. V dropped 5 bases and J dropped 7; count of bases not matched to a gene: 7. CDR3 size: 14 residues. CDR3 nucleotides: TGTGCCAGCAGTCCGCGGACAGGGATCCAGCCCCAGCATTTT. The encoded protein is CASSPRTGIQPQHF. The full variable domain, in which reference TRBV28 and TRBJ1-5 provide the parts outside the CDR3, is DVKVTQSSRYLVKRTGEKVFLECVQDMDHENMFWYRQDPGLGLRLIYFSYDVKMKEKGDIPEGYSVSREKKERFSLILESASTNQTSMYLCASSPRTGIQPQHFGDGTRLSIL.